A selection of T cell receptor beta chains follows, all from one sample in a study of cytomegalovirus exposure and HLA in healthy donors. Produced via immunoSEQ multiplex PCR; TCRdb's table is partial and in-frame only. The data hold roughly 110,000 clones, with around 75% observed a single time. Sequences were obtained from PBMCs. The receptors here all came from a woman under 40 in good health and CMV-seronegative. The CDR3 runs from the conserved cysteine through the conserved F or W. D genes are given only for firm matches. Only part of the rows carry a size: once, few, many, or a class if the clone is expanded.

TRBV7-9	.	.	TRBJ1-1	TGTGCCAGCAGCTTTAACAGGGCCGATGAAGCTTTCTTT	CASSFNRADEAFF
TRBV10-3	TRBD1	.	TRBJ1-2	TGTGCCATCAGTGAGGGGACAGGGAGGGGTGGCTACACCTTC	CAISEGTGRGGYTF
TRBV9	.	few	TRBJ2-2	TGTGCCAGCAGCGTAGCCATAGACGGGGAGCTGTTTTTT	CASSVAIDGELFF
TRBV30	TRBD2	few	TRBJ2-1	TGTGCCTGGACCACACTAGCGGGAGTTGAGCAGTTCTTC	CAWTTLAGVEQFF
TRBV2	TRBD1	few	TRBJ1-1	TGTGCCAGCAGCCAGACAGGGGTGAACACTGAAGCTTTCTTT	CASSQTGVNTEAFF
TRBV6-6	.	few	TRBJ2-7	TGTGCCAGCAGTTATTGGGACAACGTCTACGAGCAGTACTTC	CASSYWDNVYEQYF
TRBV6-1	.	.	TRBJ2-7	TGTGCCAGCGCCGCGGGACTCCCCTACGAGCAGTACTTC	CASAAGLPYEQYF
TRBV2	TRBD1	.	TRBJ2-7	TGTGCCAGCTCCAATACAGGGGGGTCCTACGAGCAGTACTTC	CASSNTGGSYEQYF
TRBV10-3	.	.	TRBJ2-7	TGTGCCATCAGTGTGGGGGCCGGCTACGAGCAGTACTTC	CAISVGAGYEQYF
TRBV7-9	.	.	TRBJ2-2	TGTGCCAGCAGCTTAGTGGGCCACACCGGGGAGCTGTTTTTT	CASSLVGHTGELFF
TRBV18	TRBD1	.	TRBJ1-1	TGTGCCAGCTCACCAAGACAGGGAGGCGCTTTCTTT	CASSPRQGGAFF
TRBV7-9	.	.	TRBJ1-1	TGTGCCAGCAGGAGGGGGACTGAAGCTTTCTTT	CASRRGTEAFF
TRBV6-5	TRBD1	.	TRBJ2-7	TGTGCCAGCAGTTACTCCCGGGACAGCTCCTACGAGCAGTACTTC	CASSYSRDSSYEQYF
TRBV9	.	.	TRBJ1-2	TGTGCCAGCAGCGCGGAGGTCTATGGCTACACCTTC	CASSAEVYGYTF
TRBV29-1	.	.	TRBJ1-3	TGCAGCGTTATCCCTAATGGAAACACCATATATTTT	CSVIPNGNTIYF
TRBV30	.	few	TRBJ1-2	TGTGCCTGGAGTGATGAGGAAGAGAACGGCTACACCTTC	CAWSDEEENGYTF
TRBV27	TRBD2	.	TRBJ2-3	TGTGCCAGCTCGGCGGGAGAAATCACAGATACGCAGTATTTT	CASSAGEITDTQYF
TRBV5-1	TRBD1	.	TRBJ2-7	TGCGCCAGCAGCTTGGGGGACAGAGGCTACGAGCAGTACTTC	CASSLGDRGYEQYF
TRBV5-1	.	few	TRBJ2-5	TGCGCCAGCAGCTCCAGCTCGACAGGAGGTGGGGAGACCCAGTACTTC	CASSSSSTGGGETQYF
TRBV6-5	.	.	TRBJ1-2	TGTGCCAGCAGTTCAGACAGAGGCTATGGCTACACCTTC	CASSSDRGYGYTF
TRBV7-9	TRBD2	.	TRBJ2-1	TGTGCCAGCAGCTCCGGGACTAGCGACTACAATGAGCAGTTCTTC	CASSSGTSDYNEQFF
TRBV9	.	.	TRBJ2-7	TGTGCCAGCAGCGTTTTGGACAGACCCTACGAGCAGTACTTC	CASSVLDRPYEQYF
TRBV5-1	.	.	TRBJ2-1	TGCGCCAGCAGCCCGTCGGATGAGCAGTTCTTC	CASSPSDEQFF
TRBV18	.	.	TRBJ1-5	TGTGCCAGCTCACCAGGGGACACCCGGCCCCAGCATTTT	CASSPGDTRPQHF
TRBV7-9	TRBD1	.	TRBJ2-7	TGTGCCAGCAGCTTGACCGGGACAGGGGTGGACGAGCAGTACTTC	CASSLTGTGVDEQYF
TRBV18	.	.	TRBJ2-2	TGTGCCAGCTCACCACGGGGACAATCAGGGGCCATCACCGGGGAGCTGTTTTTT	CASSPRGQSGAITGELFF
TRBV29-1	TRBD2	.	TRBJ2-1	TGCAGCGCGTTATCGACTAGCGGGCACAATGAGCAGTTCTTC	CSALSTSGHNEQFF
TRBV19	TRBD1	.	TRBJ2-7	TGTGCCAGTAGTGGCCTACAGGGGTACTCCTACGAGCAGTACTTC	CASSGLQGYSYEQYF
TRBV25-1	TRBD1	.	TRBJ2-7	TGTGCCAGCAGCGCTCAGGGACAGGGGTCCAACGAGCAGTACTTC	CASSAQGQGSNEQYF
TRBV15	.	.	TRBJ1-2	TGTGCCACCAGCAGAGAACAGGGTATCTATGGCTACACCTTC	CATSREQGIYGYTF
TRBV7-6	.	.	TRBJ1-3	TGTGCCAGCAGCTTCAGCACAGATTCTGGAAACACCATATATTTT	CASSFSTDSGNTIYF
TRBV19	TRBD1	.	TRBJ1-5	TGTGCCAGTAGGGACAGGGCTTATAGCAATCAGCCCCAGCATTTT	CASRDRAYSNQPQHF
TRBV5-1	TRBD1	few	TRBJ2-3	TGCGCCAGCAGCTTAAGCGGACAGGGAAACACAGATACGCAGTATTTT	CASSLSGQGNTDTQYF
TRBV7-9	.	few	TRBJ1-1	TGTGCCAGCAGCCCTTTGGGGACAGAAGCTTTCTTT	CASSPLGTEAFF
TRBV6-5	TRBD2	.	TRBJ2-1	TGTGCCAGCAGTTTGACTAGCGGACGAGGGAATGAGCAGTTCTTC	CASSLTSGRGNEQFF
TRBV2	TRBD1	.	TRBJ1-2	TGTGCCAGCAGTGTAATGACAGGGGCGCCAGGCTACACCTTC	CASSVMTGAPGYTF
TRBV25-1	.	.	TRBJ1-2	TGTGCCAGCAGTGGCCCACAGGGAGACTATGGCTACACCTTC	CASSGPQGDYGYTF
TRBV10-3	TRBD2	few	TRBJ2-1	TGTGCCATCAGTGAGACTAGCGGGAGCTACAATGAGCAGTTCTTC	CAISETSGSYNEQFF
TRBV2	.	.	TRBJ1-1	TGTGCCAGCATTAGGGGCAAGGACACTGAAGCTTTCTTT	CASIRGKDTEAFF
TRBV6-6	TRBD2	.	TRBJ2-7	TGTGCCAGCAACACCGGGACTAGCGGGGCGCCCTACGAGCAGTACTTC	CASNTGTSGAPYEQYF
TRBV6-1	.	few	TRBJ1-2	TGTGCCAGCAGTGAGCGGCTGGGGGGTAACTATGGCTACACCTTC	CASSERLGGNYGYTF
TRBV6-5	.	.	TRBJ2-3	TGTGCCAGTCGGGAGCGTAAAGATACGCAGTATTTT	CASRERKDTQYF
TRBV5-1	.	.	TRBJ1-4	TGCGCCAGCTGTCAGGAGGATGAAAAACTGTTTTTT	CASCQEDEKLFF
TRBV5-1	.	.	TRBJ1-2	TGCGCCAGCAGCTTGGCGGCGGGTTATGGCTACACCTTC	CASSLAAGYGYTF